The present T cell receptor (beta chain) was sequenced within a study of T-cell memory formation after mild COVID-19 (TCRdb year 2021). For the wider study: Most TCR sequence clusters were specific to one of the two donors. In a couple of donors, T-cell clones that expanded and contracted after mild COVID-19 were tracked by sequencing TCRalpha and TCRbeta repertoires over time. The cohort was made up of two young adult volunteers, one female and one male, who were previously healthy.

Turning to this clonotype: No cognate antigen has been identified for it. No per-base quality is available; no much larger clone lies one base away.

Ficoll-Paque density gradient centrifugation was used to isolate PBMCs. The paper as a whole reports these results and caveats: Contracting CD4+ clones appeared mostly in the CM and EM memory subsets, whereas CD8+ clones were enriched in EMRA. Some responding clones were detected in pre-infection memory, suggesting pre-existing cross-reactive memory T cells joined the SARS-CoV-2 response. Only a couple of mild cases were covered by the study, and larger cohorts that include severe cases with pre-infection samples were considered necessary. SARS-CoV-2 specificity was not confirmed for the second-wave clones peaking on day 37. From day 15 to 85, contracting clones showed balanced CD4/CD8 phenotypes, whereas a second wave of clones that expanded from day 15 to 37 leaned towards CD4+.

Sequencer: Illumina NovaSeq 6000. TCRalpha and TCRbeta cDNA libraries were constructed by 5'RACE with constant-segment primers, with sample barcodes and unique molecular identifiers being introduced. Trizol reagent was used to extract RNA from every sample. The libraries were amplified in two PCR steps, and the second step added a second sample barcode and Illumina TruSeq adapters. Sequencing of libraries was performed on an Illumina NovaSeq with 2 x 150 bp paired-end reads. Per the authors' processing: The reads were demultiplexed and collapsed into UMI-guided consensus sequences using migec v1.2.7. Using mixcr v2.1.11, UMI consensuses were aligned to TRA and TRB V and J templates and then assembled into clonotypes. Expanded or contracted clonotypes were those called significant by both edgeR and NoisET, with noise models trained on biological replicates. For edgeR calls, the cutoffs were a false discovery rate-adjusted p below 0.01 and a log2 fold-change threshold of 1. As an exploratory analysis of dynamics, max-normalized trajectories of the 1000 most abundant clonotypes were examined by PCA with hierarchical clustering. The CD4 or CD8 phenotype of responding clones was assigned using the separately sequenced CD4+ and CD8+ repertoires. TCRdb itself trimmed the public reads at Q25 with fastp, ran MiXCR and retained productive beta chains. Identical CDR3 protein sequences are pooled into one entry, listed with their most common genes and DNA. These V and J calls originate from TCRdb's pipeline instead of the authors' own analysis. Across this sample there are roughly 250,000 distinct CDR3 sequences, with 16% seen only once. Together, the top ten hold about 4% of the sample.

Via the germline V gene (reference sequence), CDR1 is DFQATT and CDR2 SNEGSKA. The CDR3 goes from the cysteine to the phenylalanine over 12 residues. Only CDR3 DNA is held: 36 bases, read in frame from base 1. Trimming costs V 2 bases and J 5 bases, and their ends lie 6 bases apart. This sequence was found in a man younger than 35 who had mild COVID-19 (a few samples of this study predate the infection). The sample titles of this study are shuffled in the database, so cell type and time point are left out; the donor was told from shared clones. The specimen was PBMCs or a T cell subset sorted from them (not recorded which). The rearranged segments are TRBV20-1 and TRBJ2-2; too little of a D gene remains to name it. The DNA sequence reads TGCAGTGCTAGACTAGGGACCGGGGAGCTGTTTTTT. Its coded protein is CSARLGTGELFF.